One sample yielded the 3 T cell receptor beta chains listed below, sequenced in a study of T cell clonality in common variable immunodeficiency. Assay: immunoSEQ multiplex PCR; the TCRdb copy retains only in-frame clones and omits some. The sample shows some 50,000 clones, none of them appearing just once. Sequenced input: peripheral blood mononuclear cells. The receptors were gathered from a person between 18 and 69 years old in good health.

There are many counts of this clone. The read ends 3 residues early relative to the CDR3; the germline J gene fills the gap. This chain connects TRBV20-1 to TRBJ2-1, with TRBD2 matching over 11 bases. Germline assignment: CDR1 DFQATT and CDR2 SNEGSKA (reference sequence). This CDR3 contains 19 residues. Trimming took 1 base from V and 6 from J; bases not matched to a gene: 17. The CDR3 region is CSARVRTSGSPWGGNEQFF. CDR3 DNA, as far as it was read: TGCAGTGCTAGAGTACGTACTAGCGGGAGCCCCTGGGGGGGCAATGAG.

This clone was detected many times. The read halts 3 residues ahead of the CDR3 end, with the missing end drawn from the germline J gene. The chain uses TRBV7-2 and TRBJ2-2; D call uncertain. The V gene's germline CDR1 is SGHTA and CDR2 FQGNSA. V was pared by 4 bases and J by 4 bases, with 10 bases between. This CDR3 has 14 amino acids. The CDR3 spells CASSSSTATGELFF. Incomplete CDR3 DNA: TGTGCCAGCAGCTCAAGCACAGCCACCGGGGAG.

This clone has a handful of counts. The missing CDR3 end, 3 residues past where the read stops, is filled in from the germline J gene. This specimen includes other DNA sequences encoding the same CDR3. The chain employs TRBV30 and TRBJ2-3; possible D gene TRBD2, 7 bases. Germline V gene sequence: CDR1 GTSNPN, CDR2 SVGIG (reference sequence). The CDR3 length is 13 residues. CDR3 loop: CAWSGGPQETQYF. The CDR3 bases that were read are TGTGCCTGGTCCGGGGGGCCCCAAGAGACG.